A single sample is the source of the 28 T cell receptor beta chains below, sequenced in a study of control samples from healthy donors and cancer patients. Assay: immunoSEQ multiplex PCR; the TCRdb copy retains only in-frame clones and omits some. The sample carries 150,000 to 200,000 clones, around 90% recorded once. Sequencing used blood. Every receptor here comes from a man aged 18 to 29 in good health.

The chain links TRBV5-4 to TRBJ2-7; 10 bases match TRBD1. Germline V gives CDR1 SGHNT, CDR2 YYREEE (reference sequence). J was trimmed by 4 bases and V by 4 bases; bases with no gene match: 5. This CDR3 is built from 14 residues. The CDR3 nucleotides are TGTGCCAGCAGCCCCCGGGACAGGGGATACGAGCAGTACTTC. Protein product: CASSPRDRGYEQYF.

The rearrangement links TRBV5-5 to TRBJ1-1; D unresolved. Trimming stripped 6 bases from V and 6 bases from J, with 9 bases between. This CDR3 is built from 11 residues. Germline V gene data show CDR1 as SGHKS and CDR2 as YYEKEE (reference sequence). CDR3 sequence: CASIYDPEAFF. The CDR3 DNA reads TGTGCCAGCATATACGACCCTGAAGCTTTCTTT.

The chain carries TRBV27 and TRBJ1-4; maybe TRBD1 (5 bases). Germline V lookup: CDR1 MNHEY, CDR2 SMNVEV (reference sequence). The CDR3 covers 14 residues. V was cut by 6 bases and J by 5 bases, with 13 bases left in between. CDR3 bases: TGTGCCAGCAGCCTAGGGGCAGAAAATGAAAAACTGTTTTTT. As protein: CASSLGAENEKLFF.

This clone has just one count. The chain uses TRBV7-2 and TRBJ2-5, with 12 bases aligning to TRBD1. The junction had 4 bases not matched to a gene; V was cut back by 4 bases and J by 1 base. CDR1 is SGHTA, CDR2 FQGNSA, per germline. This CDR3 region has 16 residues. The CDR3 sequence is CASSWGQGASQETQYF. CDR3 bases: TGTGCCAGCAGCTGGGGACAGGGGGCTTCCCAAGAGACCCAGTACTTC.

This rearrangement joins TRBV27 to TRBJ2-3; 10 bases fit TRBD2. CDR1 and CDR2 from the germline V gene are MNHEY and SMNVEV (reference sequence). CDR3 length equals 15 residues. V shed 7 bases, J shed 1 base, and the junction held 5 bases outside the gene matches. The CDR3 sequence is CASKRGTSGTDTQYF. The CDR3 DNA sequence: TGTGCCAGCAAAAGGGGGACTAGCGGCACAGATACGCAGTATTTT.

The chain couples TRBV18 to TRBJ1-4, with TRBD1 matching over 8 bases. Germline lookup yields CDR1 KGHSH and CDR2 LQKENI. CDR3 length: 16 amino acids. The junction had 8 bases not matched to a gene; V was cut back by 2 bases and J by 6 bases. CDR3 region: CASSPRTGLEDEKLFF. CDR3 coding DNA: TGTGCCAGCTCACCAAGGACAGGGCTAGAGGATGAAAAACTGTTTTTT.

The chain joins TRBV27 to TRBJ1-2; no definite D call. Germline CDR1 MNHEY, CDR2 SMNVEV (reference sequence). This CDR3 is built from 15 residues. The V gene lost 6 bases and the J gene lost 0 bases, with 14 bases spanning the gap. DNA of the CDR3: TGTGCCAGCAGCCCCGCCCGGACGGCTAACTATGGCTACACCTTC. Translating it yields CASSPARTANYGYTF.

This clone has just a few counts. The chain employs TRBV2 and TRBJ2-5; D uncertain. This CDR3 has 13 residues. Germline V gene data show CDR1 as SNHLY and CDR2 as FYNNEI. V was shortened by 2 bases and J by 3 bases, with 7 bases between the two germline ends. Written as DNA, the CDR3 is TGTGCCAGCAGTGAAACCAAAGAAGAGACCCAGTACTTC. Amino acids: CASSETKEETQYF.

J is TRBJ2-1 and V is TRBV27, with 11 bases identical to TRBD2. The CDR3 spans 15 residues. The ends lost 3 bases at V and 5 bases at J; junction bases unmatched: 3. The germline gives CDR1 MNHEY, CDR2 SMNVEV (reference sequence). The CDR3 DNA follows: TGTGCCAGCAGTTTCGGGACTAGCGGCCACAATGAGCAGTTCTTC. The encoded protein is CASSFGTSGHNEQFF.

This rearrangement joins TRBV4-1 to TRBJ1-2, with 10 bases identical to TRBD1. The V and J ends lost 5 bases and 3 bases, in that order; junction bases with no gene match: 6. Germline V gives CDR1 MGHRA, CDR2 YSYEKL. The CDR3 is 15 residues long. The CDR3, as DNA: TGCGCCAGCAGCACCCGACAGGGGGCGGACTATGGCTACACCTTC. Protein sequence: CASSTRQGADYGYTF.

The gene calls are TRBV19 and TRBJ2-7, with D tentatively TRBD1 (5 bases). Germline loops: CDR1 LNHDA, CDR2 SQIVND (reference sequence). With 0 bases removed from V and 6 bases from J, the gap between germline ends came to 15 bases. This CDR3 is 15 amino acids long. The CDR3 sequence is CASSIEATVGREQYF. As DNA, the CDR3 is TGTGCCAGTAGTATAGAGGCTACGGTGGGGCGCGAGCAGTACTTC.

The rearrangement links TRBV4-3 to TRBJ2-6; the D call may be TRBD1 or TRBD2 (5 bases each). Trimming left V 0 bases short and J 0 bases short, with 12 bases between. Germline lookup yields CDR1 LGHNA and CDR2 YSLEER. CDR3 length: 18 residues. The CDR3 loop is CASSQDPGTDSGANVLTF. The CDR3 DNA is TGCGCCAGCAGCCAAGATCCCGGGACGGACTCTGGGGCCAACGTCCTGACTTTC.

The V call is TRBV5-1, the J call TRBJ1-2, with D possibly TRBD1 on 6 matching bases. This CDR3 region has 13 residues. CDR1 SGHRS and CDR2 YFSETQ come from the germline V gene. V lost 0 bases and J lost 6, with 9 bases in between. CDR3: CASSLAPGDGYTF. CDR3 sequence (DNA): TGCGCCAGCAGCTTGGCCCCAGGGGATGGCTACACCTTC. Full variable domain (missing parts from reference TRBV5-1 and TRBJ1-2): KAGVTQTPRYLIKTRGQQVTLSCSPISGHRSVSWYQQTPGQGLQFLFEYFSETQRNKGNFPGRFSGRQFSNSRSEMNVSTLELGDSALYLCASSLAPGDGYTFGSGTRLTVV.

The rearrangement uses TRBV7-2 and TRBJ2-2; TRBD1 or TRBD2 may be the D gene (5 bases each). The germline V gene encodes CDR1 SGHTA and CDR2 FQGNSA. The V end was cut by 5 bases, the J end by 6 bases, with 16 bases between. The CDR3 loop spans 15 amino acids. CDR3 protein: CASSLGTLHSGELFF. In DNA, the CDR3 is TGTGCCAGCAGCCTAGGGACCCTTCACTCCGGGGAGCTGTTTTTT.

The rearrangement joins TRBV30 to TRBJ1-1; tentative D call: TRBD1 (6 bases). This CDR3 is built from 14 residues. Between the trimmed V and J ends, which lost 3 bases and 2 bases, there was a span of 13 bases. The germline V gene encodes CDR1 GTSNPN and CDR2 SVGIG (reference sequence). The CDR3 DNA is TGTGCCTGGAGGATGGGACAACAAAACACTGAAGCTTTCTTT. This gives the protein CAWRMGQQNTEAFF.

This chain uses TRBV2 with TRBJ1-1; D remains unclear. The CDR3 sequence is 13 residues long. Trimming pared 2 bases from V and 10 bases from J, leaving 14 bases between. Germline lookup yields CDR1 SNHLY and CDR2 FYNNEI. The chain's CDR3 is CASSESWGRSAFF. CDR3 DNA: TGTGCCAGCAGTGAATCTTGGGGTCGCTCAGCTTTCTTT.

V gene TRBV12-2 combines with J gene TRBJ2-2; TRBD1 was called by the table and not checked on the DNA. TRBV12-2 is a known pseudogene. The CDR3 is 15 amino acids. The CDR3 reads CASRLRTGLSGELFF. CDR3 nucleotide sequence: TGTGCAAGTCGCTTAAGGACAGGACTTTCAGGGGAGCTGTTTTTT.

The chain links TRBV28 to TRBJ2-4; D ambiguous. V was cut by 2 bases and J by 2 bases, with 1 base left in between. CDR1 is MDHEN and CDR2 is SYDVKM in the germline V gene. The CDR3 loop spans 12 amino acids. This CDR3 reads CASSLTKNIQYF. The CDR3 nucleotides are TGTGCCAGCAGTTTAACCAAAAACATTCAGTACTTC.

This chain connects TRBV30 to TRBJ2-7, with no clear D. The CDR3 totals 14 residues. Per the germline V gene, CDR1 is GTSNPN and CDR2 is SVGIG (reference sequence). Trimming shortened V by 0 bases and J by 2 bases, and 11 bases separated the two germline ends. DNA for the CDR3: TGTGCCTGGAGTGTACGGAGTGGACCCTACGAGCAGTACTTC. Protein: CAWSVRSGPYEQYF.

The chain links TRBV28 to TRBJ1-1, with TRBD1 identical over 8 bases. This CDR3 spans 15 amino acids. The germline CDR1 and CDR2 sequences are MDHEN and SYDVKM. The V segment lost 6 bases and the J segment 10 bases; nucleotides outside the gene matches: 16. The CDR3 DNA reads TGTGCCAGCAGGGACAGGGCCTTACGATTCGGGGGAGCTTTCTTT. As protein: CASRDRALRFGGAFF. Full variable domain (rest looked up from reference TRBV28 and TRBJ1-1): DVKVTQSSRYLVKRTGEKVFLECVQDMDHENMFWYRQDPGLGLRLIYFSYDVKMKEKGDIPEGYSVSREKKERFSLILESASTNQTSMYLCASRDRALRFGGAFFGQGTRLTVV.

The V call is TRBV2, the J call TRBJ2-2; TRBD2 is a possible D gene (6 bases). Trimming removed 7 bases at V and 5 bases at J, with 20 bases between. There are 16 residues in the CDR3. Germline V gene lookup returns CDR1 SNHLY and CDR2 FYNNEI. In nucleotides, the CDR3 is TGTGCCAGCACCCTGGGACTCGGGGGAGAGACCGGGGAGCTGTTTTTT. It yields the protein CASTLGLGGETGELFF.

J is TRBJ2-2 and V is TRBV19, with D possibly being TRBD1 (5 bases). CDR1 is LNHDA and CDR2 is SQIVND in the germline V gene (reference sequence). There are 14 residues in the CDR3. V was cut by 2 bases and J by 1 base, with 5 bases left in between. The DNA of the CDR3 is TGTGCCAGTAGTATAACAGGGAACACCGGGGAGCTGTTTTTT. Translated: CASSITGNTGELFF.

This clone occurred once. The CDR3: CATSRVPGQGETQYF. The CDR3 DNA reads as TGTGCCACCAGCAGAGTCCCGGGACAGGGGGAGACCCAGTACTTC. V usage is TRBV15 and J usage is TRBJ2-5, with 10 positions matching TRBD1. Germline loops: CDR1 LNHNV, CDR2 YYDKDF (reference sequence). There are 15 residues in the CDR3. Trimming took 1 base from V and 5 from J; bases not matched to a gene: 4.

CDR3 in DNA: TGTGCCAGCAGCTTGTCCACCTACAATGAGCAGTTCTTC. Its translation is CASSLSTYNEQFF. The chain uses TRBV5-5 and TRBJ2-1; unclear D gene. Germline assignment: CDR1 SGHKS and CDR2 YYEKEE (reference sequence). This CDR3 has 13 residues. The germline V and J ends were trimmed by 1 base and 2 bases, with 4 bases remaining between them.

The chain has TRBV28 and TRBJ2-5; 12 nucleotides align to TRBD2. This CDR3 spans 15 amino acids. Germline CDR1 MDHEN, CDR2 SYDVKM. J was trimmed by 5 bases and V by 6 bases; bases with no gene match: 7. CDR3 nucleotide sequence: TGTGCCAGCAGGACTAGCGGGGGCTCCCTGGAGACCCAGTACTTC. Translating it yields CASRTSGGSLETQYF.

This chain uses TRBV18 with TRBJ1-6; tentative D call: TRBD1 (6 bases). Germline V gene lookup returns CDR1 KGHSH and CDR2 LQKENI. The CDR3 has 14 amino acids. V lost 6 bases to trimming and J lost 3 bases, with 9 bases between them. The CDR3 here is CASSGDNYNSPLHF. The CDR3 DNA reads as TGTGCCAGCTCGGGGGACAACTATAATTCACCCCTCCACTTT.

The CDR3 loop is CASRQGLVHTF. The DNA of the CDR3 is TGTGCCAGCAGACAGGGTTTAGTCCACACCTTC. This chain connects TRBV6-5 to TRBJ1-2; TRBD1 is a possible D gene (6 bases). Germline V gene lookup returns CDR1 MNHEY and CDR2 SVGAGI. The CDR3 is 11 amino acids. V was clipped by 6 bases and J by 12 bases, with 14 bases between them.

This clone occurred once. The chain employs TRBV30 and TRBJ1-2; no reliable D call. Germline CDR1 reads GTSNPN; CDR2 reads SVGIG (reference sequence). The length of the CDR3 is 14 residues. V lost 3 bases, J lost 3 bases, and 14 bases lay in between. The CDR3 loop is CAWRRVGSYYGYTF. In nucleotides, the CDR3 is TGTGCCTGGAGACGAGTAGGCAGCTACTATGGCTACACCTTC.